This TCR beta chain was obtained from a study of cytomegalovirus exposure and HLA in healthy donors. Using immunoSEQ multiplex PCR, the repertoire was profiled, and TCRdb retains in-frame clones only, with some absent. The sample lists under 150,000 clones; about nine tenths were seen once. The V end lost 2 bases, the J end lost 3 bases, and 8 bases lay between the germline ends. This CDR3 contains 14 residues. Germline CDR1 is MNHEY and CDR2 is SVGAGI. The sequence came from a man aged 18 to 30 in good health and CMV-seronegative. Sequenced: PBMCs. The chain links TRBV6-5 to TRBJ1-5; the D is unclear. CDR3 residues: CASSYPGINQPQHF. The DNA for the CDR3 is TGTGCCAGCAGTTACCCAGGAATCAATCAGCCCCAGCATTTT.